This record covers a single TCR beta chain. The data are from a study of T cell clonotyping in hematopoietic cell transplantation. Sequencing was performed with immunoSEQ multiplex PCR; in TCRdb, only in-frame clones are kept and a portion is missing. The profile covers some 5,800 clones, with 80% to 90% appearing a single time and around 13% taken by the ten largest. Trimming removed 5 bases from V and 3 bases from J, with 8 bases in between. The length of the CDR3 is 13 residues. The germline gives CDR1 SGHVS, CDR2 FNYEAQ. Recipients were bled about 28 days pretransplant and at posttransplant days 30, 100, 180.

The chain links TRBV7-6 to TRBJ2-1, with D uncertain. This TCR came from a female patient in her forties or fifties who had an allogeneic stem cell transplant from an unrelated donor, so the T cells may come from the graft donor. Some clones in this sample may be carry-over from other donors' samples. The sequencing used peripheral blood mononuclear cells, collected 180 days after allogeneic stem cell transplant. CDR3 region: CASSPRRYNEQFF. CDR3 nucleotides: TGTGCCAGCAGCCCGAGACGCTACAATGAGCAGTTCTTC.